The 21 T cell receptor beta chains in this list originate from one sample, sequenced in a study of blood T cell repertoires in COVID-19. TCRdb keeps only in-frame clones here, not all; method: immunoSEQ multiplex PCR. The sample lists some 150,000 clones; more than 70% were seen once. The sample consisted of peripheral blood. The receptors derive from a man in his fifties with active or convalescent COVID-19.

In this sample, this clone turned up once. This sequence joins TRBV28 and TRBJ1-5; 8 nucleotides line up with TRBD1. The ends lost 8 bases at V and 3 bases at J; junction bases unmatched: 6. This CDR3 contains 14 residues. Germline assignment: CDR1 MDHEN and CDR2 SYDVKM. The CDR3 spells CASGRGRDNQPQHF. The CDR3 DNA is TGTGCCAGCGGCAGGGGGCGAGACAATCAGCCCCAGCATTTT.

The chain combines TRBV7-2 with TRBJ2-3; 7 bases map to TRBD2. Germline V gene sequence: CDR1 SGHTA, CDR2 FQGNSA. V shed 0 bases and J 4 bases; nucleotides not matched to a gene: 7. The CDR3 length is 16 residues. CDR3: CASSLAPAGVADTQYF. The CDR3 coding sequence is TGTGCCAGCAGCTTAGCGCCCGCGGGAGTGGCAGATACGCAGTATTTT.

The CDR3 bases are TGTGCCACCAGTGCCCGGACAGGGTATGGCTACACCTTC. It is translated as CATSARTGYGYTF. This chain links TRBV24-1 with TRBJ1-2, with 8 bases aligning to TRBD1. After removal of 5 bases from V and 5 bases from J, the junction contained 3 bases not matched to a gene. CDR1 is KGHDR, CDR2 SFDVKD, per germline. CDR3 size: 13 residues.

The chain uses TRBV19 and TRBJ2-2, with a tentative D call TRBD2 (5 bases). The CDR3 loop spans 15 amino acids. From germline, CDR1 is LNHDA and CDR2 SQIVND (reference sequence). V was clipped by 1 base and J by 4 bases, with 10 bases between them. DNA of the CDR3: TGTGCCAGTAGTATAGCCGGTCGGGGCACCGGGGAGCTGTTTTTT. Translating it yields CASSIAGRGTGELFF.

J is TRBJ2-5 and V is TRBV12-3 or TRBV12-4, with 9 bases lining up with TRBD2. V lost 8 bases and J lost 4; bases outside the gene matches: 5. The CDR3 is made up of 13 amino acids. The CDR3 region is CASASGIRETQYF. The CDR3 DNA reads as TGTGCCAGCGCTAGCGGGATTCGAGAGACCCAGTACTTC.

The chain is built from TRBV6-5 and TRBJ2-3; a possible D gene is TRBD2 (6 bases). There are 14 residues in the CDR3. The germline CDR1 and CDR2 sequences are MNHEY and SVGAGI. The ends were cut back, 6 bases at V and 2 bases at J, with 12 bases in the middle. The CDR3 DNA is TGTGCCAGCAGGGAGGGATTGAACACAGATACGCAGTATTTT. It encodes CASREGLNTDTQYF.

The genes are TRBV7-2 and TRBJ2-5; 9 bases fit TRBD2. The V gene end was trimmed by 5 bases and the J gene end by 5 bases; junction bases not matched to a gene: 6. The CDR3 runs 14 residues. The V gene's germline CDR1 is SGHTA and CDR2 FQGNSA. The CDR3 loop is CASSRSGRRETQYF. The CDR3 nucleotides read TGTGCCAGCAGCCGTAGCGGGAGAAGGGAGACCCAGTACTTC.

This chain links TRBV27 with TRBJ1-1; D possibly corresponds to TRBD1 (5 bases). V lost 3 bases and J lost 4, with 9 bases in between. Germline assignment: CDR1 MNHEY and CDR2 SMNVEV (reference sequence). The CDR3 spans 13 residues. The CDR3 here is CASSFQGGTEAFF. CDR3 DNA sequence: TGTGCCAGCAGTTTCCAGGGCGGCACTGAAGCTTTCTTT.

The CDR3 DNA is TGTGCCAGCTCACGGACAGGGGTCACTGAAGCTTTCTTT. Encoded protein: CASSRTGVTEAFF. The V call is TRBV18, the J call TRBJ1-1, with TRBD1 identical over 9 bases. CDR3 length: 13 residues. J lost 4 bases, V lost 4 bases, and 1 base had no gene match. Germline V gene sequence: CDR1 KGHSH, CDR2 LQKENI.

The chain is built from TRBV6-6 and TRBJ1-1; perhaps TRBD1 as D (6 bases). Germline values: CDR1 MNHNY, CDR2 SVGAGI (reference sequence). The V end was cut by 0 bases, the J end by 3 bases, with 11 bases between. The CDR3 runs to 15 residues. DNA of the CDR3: TGTGCCAGCAGTTACTCGGGGGGGCTGTACACTGAAGCTTTCTTT. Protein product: CASSYSGGLYTEAFF.

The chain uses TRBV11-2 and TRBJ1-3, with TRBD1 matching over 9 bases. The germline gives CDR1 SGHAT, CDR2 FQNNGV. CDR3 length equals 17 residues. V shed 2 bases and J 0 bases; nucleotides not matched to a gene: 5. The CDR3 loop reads CASSLNRGPSSGNTIYF. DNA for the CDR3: TGTGCCAGCAGCTTAAACAGGGGGCCCAGCTCTGGAAACACCATATATTTT.

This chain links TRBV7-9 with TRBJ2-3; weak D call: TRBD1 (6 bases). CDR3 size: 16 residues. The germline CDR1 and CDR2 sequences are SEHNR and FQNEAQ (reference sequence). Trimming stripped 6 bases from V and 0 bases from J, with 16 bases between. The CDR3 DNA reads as TGTGCCAGCAGACAAGCACAGGGAGCTAGCACAGATACGCAGTATTTT. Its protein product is CASRQAQGASTDTQYF.

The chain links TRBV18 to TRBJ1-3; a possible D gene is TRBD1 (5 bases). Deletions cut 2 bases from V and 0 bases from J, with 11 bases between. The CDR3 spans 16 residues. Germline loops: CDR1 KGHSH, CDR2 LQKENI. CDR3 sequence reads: CASSPKAQGSGNTIYF. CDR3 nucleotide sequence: TGTGCCAGCTCACCAAAGGCTCAGGGCTCTGGAAACACCATATATTTT.

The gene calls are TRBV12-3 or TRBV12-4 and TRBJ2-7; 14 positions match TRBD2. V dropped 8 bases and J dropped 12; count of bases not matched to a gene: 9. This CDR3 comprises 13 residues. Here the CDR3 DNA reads TGTGCCAGCTCCGGGACTAGCGGGAGCAAGGCGTACTTC. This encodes CASSGTSGSKAYF.

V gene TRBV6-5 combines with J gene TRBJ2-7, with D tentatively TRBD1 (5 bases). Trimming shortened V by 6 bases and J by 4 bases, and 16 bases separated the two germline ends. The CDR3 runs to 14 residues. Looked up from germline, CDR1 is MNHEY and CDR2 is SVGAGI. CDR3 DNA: TGTGCCAGCAGCCTACAGGTAGAGGTGTACGAGCAGTACTTC. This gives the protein CASSLQVEVYEQYF.

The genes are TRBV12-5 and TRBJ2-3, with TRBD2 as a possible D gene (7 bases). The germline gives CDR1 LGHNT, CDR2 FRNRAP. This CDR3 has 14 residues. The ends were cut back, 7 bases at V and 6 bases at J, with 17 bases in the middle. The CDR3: CASALGGQRDTQYF. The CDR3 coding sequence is TGTGCTAGTGCCTTGGGGGGGCAGAGGGATACGCAGTATTTT.

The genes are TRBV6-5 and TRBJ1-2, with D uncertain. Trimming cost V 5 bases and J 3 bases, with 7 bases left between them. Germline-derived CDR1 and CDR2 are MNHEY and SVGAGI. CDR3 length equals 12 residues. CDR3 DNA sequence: TGTGCCAGCAGTCCAGGATACTATGGCTACACCTTC. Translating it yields CASSPGYYGYTF.

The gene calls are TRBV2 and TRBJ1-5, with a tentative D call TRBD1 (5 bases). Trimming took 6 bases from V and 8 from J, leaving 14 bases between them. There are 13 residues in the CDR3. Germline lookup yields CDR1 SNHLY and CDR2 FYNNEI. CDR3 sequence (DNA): TGTGCCAGCAGGGGGACTCCTGGAGAGCCCCAGCATTTT. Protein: CASRGTPGEPQHF.

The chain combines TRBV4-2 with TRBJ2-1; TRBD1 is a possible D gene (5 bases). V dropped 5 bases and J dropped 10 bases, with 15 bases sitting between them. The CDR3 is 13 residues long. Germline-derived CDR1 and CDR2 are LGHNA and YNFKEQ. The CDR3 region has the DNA TGTGCCAGCAGCATGAAGGGGATAATGGAGCAGTTCTTC. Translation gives CASSMKGIMEQFF.

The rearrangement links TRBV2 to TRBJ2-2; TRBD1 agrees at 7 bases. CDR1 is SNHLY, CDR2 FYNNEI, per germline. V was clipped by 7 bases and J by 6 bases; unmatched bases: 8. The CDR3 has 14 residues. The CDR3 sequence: CASKTGETAGELFF. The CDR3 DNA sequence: TGTGCCAGCAAAACAGGGGAAACGGCCGGGGAGCTGTTTTTT.

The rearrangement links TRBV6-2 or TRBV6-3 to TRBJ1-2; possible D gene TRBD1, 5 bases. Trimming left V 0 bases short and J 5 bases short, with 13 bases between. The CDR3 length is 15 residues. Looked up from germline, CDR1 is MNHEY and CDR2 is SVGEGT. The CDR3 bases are TGTGCCAGCAGTTACTCAGCGGGACCCTTATATGGCTACACCTTC. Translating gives CASSYSAGPLYGYTF.